The 26 T cell receptor beta chains presented below share a single source sample, sequenced in a study of OX40 agonist ivuxolimab in advanced cancers. The table came from immunoSEQ multiplex PCR; TCRdb's copy has only in-frame clones and leaves some out. The sample has tens of thousands of clones, 85% to 95% seen once; the top ten hold 9% to 15%. The sample was CD4+ or CD8+ T cells sorted from blood, taken in a trial of the OX40 agonist ivuxolimab. These receptor sequences come from an adult with an advanced solid tumor such as melanoma, head and neck, liver or kidney cancer.

This rearrangement joins TRBV11-2 to TRBJ2-2; D perhaps matches TRBD1 (7 bases). V gave up 8 bases and J gave up 4 bases, with 8 bases separating them. The CDR3 has 12 amino acids. CDR1 is SGHAT and CDR2 is FQNNGV in the germline V gene. The CDR3 here is CASQGGTGELFF. In nucleotides, the CDR3 is TGTGCCAGCCAGGGGGGCACCGGGGAGCTGTTTTTT.

This chain links TRBV4-2 with TRBJ2-3; maybe TRBD2 (6 bases). V was cut by 0 bases and J by 6 bases, with 16 bases left in between. Germline V gene lookup returns CDR1 LGHNA and CDR2 YNFKEQ. This CDR3 region has 16 residues. The CDR3 DNA reads as TGTGCCAGCAGCCAAGAAGGGCTACTAGCAGCGGATACGCAGTATTTT. Encoded protein: CASSQEGLLAADTQYF.

The chain has TRBV11-2 and TRBJ1-1; possible D gene TRBD1, 5 bases. Germline CDR1 is SGHAT and CDR2 is FQNNGV. Between the trimmed V and J ends, which lost 4 bases and 7 bases, there was a span of 10 bases. The CDR3 runs 12 residues. The CDR3 protein is CASSYPGGEAFF. CDR3 nucleotide sequence: TGTGCCAGCAGCTACCCGGGGGGTGAAGCTTTCTTT.

This chain uses TRBV10-2 with TRBJ1-1, with D unclear. The CDR3 is 13 amino acids. V was shortened by 5 bases and J by 1 base, with 8 bases between the two germline ends. Germline V CDR1 and CDR2: WSHSY, SAAADI. The DNA for the CDR3 is TGCGCCAGCAGTTCGACCGCGAACACTGAAGCTTTCTTT. Residues: CASSSTANTEAFF.

The rearrangement uses TRBV29-1 and TRBJ2-5; 8 nucleotides agree with TRBD1. This CDR3 spans 13 amino acids. Germline assignment: CDR1 SQVTM and CDR2 ANQGSEA. Trimming cost V 2 bases and J 3 bases; bases outside gene matches: 2. The CDR3 nucleotides read TGCAGCGTTGAAAAGACAGGGGAAGAGACCCAGTACTTC. Amino acids: CSVEKTGEETQYF. Together with reference TRBV29-1 and TRBJ2-5, the CDR3 gives the full variable domain: SAVISQKPSRDICQRGTSLTIQCQVDSQVTMMFWYRQQPGQSLTLIATANQGSEATYESGFVIDKFPISRPNLTFSTLTVSNMSPEDSSIYLCSVEKTGEETQYFGPGTRLLVL.

J is TRBJ1-4 and V is TRBV9; 8 bases map to TRBD1. This CDR3 spans 14 amino acids. Looked up from germline, CDR1 is SGDLS and CDR2 is YYNGEE. The V segment lost 3 bases and the J segment 10 bases; nucleotides outside the gene matches: 8. Here the CDR3 reads CASSDPGQGGKLFF. DNA of the CDR3: TGTGCCAGCAGCGACCCCGGACAGGGAGGAAAACTGTTTTTT.

The chain carries TRBV4-3 and TRBJ2-7; 8 nucleotides match TRBD1. Germline CDR1 LGHNA, CDR2 YSLEER. The CDR3 contains 16 residues. V was clipped by 0 bases and J by 0 bases; unmatched bases: 4. CDR3 DNA sequence: TGCGCCAGCAGCCAAGATTGGGGGACAGGCTCCTACGAGCAGTACTTC. Encoded protein: CASSQDWGTGSYEQYF.

This chain links TRBV2 with TRBJ2-1, with 9 bases aligning to TRBD2. After removal of 6 bases from V and 9 bases from J, the junction contained 3 bases not matched to a gene. Germline values: CDR1 SNHLY, CDR2 FYNNEI. The CDR3 is 12 residues long. The CDR3 DNA reads TGTGCCAGCAGATTAGCGGGAGTTGAGCAGTTCTTC. Translation gives CASRLAGVEQFF. The full variable domain, rest sourced from reference TRBV2 and TRBJ2-1, is EPEVTQTPSHQVTQMGQEVILRCVPISNHLYFYWYRQILGQKVEFLVSFYNNEISEKSEIFDDQFSVERPDGSNFTLKIRSTKLEDSAMYFCASRLAGVEQFFGPGTRLTVL.

The chain couples TRBV28 to TRBJ1-4; no reliable D call. Germline-derived CDR1 and CDR2 are MDHEN and SYDVKM. The CDR3 sequence is 12 residues long. V lost 3 bases to trimming and J lost 5 bases, with 4 bases between them. The CDR3 loop is CASSFRNEKLFF. In DNA, the CDR3 is TGTGCCAGCAGTTTTAGGAATGAAAAACTGTTTTTT.

This rearrangement joins TRBV19 to TRBJ2-1, with TRBD1 matching over 9 bases. There are 15 residues in the CDR3. Looked up from germline, CDR1 is LNHDA and CDR2 is SQIVND (reference sequence). V gave up 6 bases and J gave up 3 bases; unmatched junction bases: 6. The CDR3 protein is CASSLQGAVYNEQFF. CDR3 DNA sequence: TGTGCCAGTAGCCTACAGGGGGCTGTCTACAATGAGCAGTTCTTC.

For the CDR3, the DNA is TGCGCCTCCTGGGGGAGGGCCGTCGGTGATAATGAGCAGTTCTTC. It translates to CASWGRAVGDNEQFF. V and J are TRBV10-2 and TRBJ2-1, with 7 nucleotides matching TRBD2. The CDR3 contains 15 residues. V lost 11 bases to trimming and J lost 7 bases; unmatched junction nucleotides: 17. In germline, CDR1 is WSHSY, CDR2 SAAADI.

V is TRBV12-5 and J is TRBJ1-4; 7 bases map to TRBD1. The V gene end was trimmed by 6 bases and the J gene end by 5 bases; junction bases not matched to a gene: 6. Germline CDR1 LGHNT, CDR2 FRNRAP. The CDR3 totals 14 residues. The CDR3 DNA sequence: TGTGCTAGTGGCACCGGGACAGAAAATGAAAAACTGTTTTTT. The encoded protein is CASGTGTENEKLFF.

The CDR3 loop reads CASSLVGQGPGEQYF. CDR3 in DNA: TGTGCCAGCAGCTTAGTGGGACAGGGGCCCGGTGAGCAGTACTTC. The V and J genes are TRBV13 and TRBJ2-7; 10 bases line up with TRBD1. Trimming at V came to 1 base and at J to 7 bases, leaving 7 bases not matched to a gene. The germline CDR1 and CDR2 sequences are PRHDT and FYEKMQ (reference sequence). The CDR3 runs to 15 residues.

The chain combines TRBV9 with TRBJ2-7; no definite D call. The CDR3 contains 13 residues. With 3 bases removed from V and 2 bases from J, the gap between germline ends came to 9 bases. Germline lookup yields CDR1 SGDLS and CDR2 YYNGEE. The CDR3, as DNA: TGTGCCAGCAGCGCAGGCCCACCCTACGAGCAGTACTTC. Protein sequence: CASSAGPPYEQYF.

This chain joins TRBV7-9 and TRBJ2-1; D unclear. Trimming cost V 10 bases and J 7 bases, with 11 bases left between them. Germline loops: CDR1 SEHNR, CDR2 FQNEAQ (reference sequence). This CDR3 comprises 11 residues. CDR3 sequence reads: CATTLGNEQFF. CDR3 coding DNA: TGTGCCACCACGCTAGGGAATGAGCAGTTCTTC.

This chain's CDR3 is CSASGESNYGYTF. The CDR3, as DNA: TGCAGCGCCTCAGGGGAATCTAACTATGGCTACACCTTC. The chain is built from TRBV29-1 and TRBJ1-2, with D possibly matching TRBD1 (6 bases). Trimming took 7 bases from V and 0 from J, leaving 12 bases between them. Germline CDR1 reads SQVTM; CDR2 reads ANQGSEA. This CDR3 comprises 13 residues.

This clone occurred once. The V and J genes are TRBV2 and TRBJ2-7, with TRBD2 matching 8 bases. The CDR3 covers 19 residues. Germline loops: CDR1 SNHLY, CDR2 FYNNEI. J was trimmed by 3 bases and V by 4 bases; bases with no gene match: 20. The CDR3 DNA reads TGTGCCAGCAGTGGCTACGATGATATGACTAGCGCGACCCACTACGAGCAGTACTTC. Amino acid sequence: CASSGYDDMTSATHYEQYF.

The V call is TRBV7-6, the J call TRBJ1-1; D is unclear. Trimming left V 6 bases short and J 1 base short, with 9 bases between. From germline, CDR1 is SGHVS and CDR2 FNYEAQ. The CDR3 is 13 residues long. The CDR3 nucleotides read TGTGCCAGCAGTAAAGAGGGGAACACTGAAGCTTTCTTT. It is translated as CASSKEGNTEAFF.

In DNA form, the CDR3 reads TGTGCCAGCAGCTTTGGCGATAGCGGGTATGAGCAGTTCTTC. It codes for CASSFGDSGYEQFF. This chain connects TRBV7-8 to TRBJ2-1, with TRBD2 matching over 7 bases. CDR1 is SGHVS and CDR2 is FQNEAQ in the germline V gene. Trimming cost V 3 bases and J 8 bases; bases outside gene matches: 7. The CDR3 contains 14 residues.

The rearrangement uses TRBV2 and TRBJ2-3; TRBD1 aligns across 8 bases. The CDR3 runs to 13 residues. From germline, CDR1 is SNHLY and CDR2 FYNNEI. V trimming: 4 bases; J trimming: 6 bases; junction bases outside the gene matches: 3. CDR3 coding DNA: TGTGCCAGCAGTGCCAGACAGGGGGATACGCAGTATTTT. Its protein is CASSARQGDTQYF.

V usage is TRBV23-1 and J usage is TRBJ2-7; the D gene is possibly TRBD2 (6 bases). TRBV23-1 is flagged as an ORF with uncertain function. V was shortened by 8 bases and J by 2 bases, with 13 bases between the two germline ends. The CDR3 covers 13 residues. This chain's CDR3 is CASRRQRAYEQYF. The CDR3 bases are TGCGCCAGCCGAAGACAGCGGGCCTACGAGCAGTACTTC.

The chain employs TRBV18 and TRBJ2-7; tentatively, D is TRBD2 (6 bases). Trimming took off 3 bases at V and 7 bases at J, with 19 bases between the two ends. This CDR3 spans 15 amino acids. Germline assignment: CDR1 KGHSH and CDR2 LQKENI. The CDR3 here is CASSPYTVGTREQYF. The DNA of the CDR3 is TGTGCCAGCTCACCGTACACCGTAGGGACTCGGGAGCAGTACTTC.

The CDR3 region has the DNA TGTGCCAGCAGTTTAAGGGACAGGGGAAGCACTGAAGCTTTCTTT. Its protein product is CASSLRDRGSTEAFF. The chain couples TRBV28 to TRBJ1-1; 10 nucleotides align to TRBD1. Germline loops: CDR1 MDHEN, CDR2 SYDVKM. J gave up 4 bases and V 2 bases, and 4 bases lay outside the gene matches. CDR3 length equals 15 residues.

J is TRBJ2-2 and V is TRBV4-1, with 12 bases lining up with TRBD2. The V gene end was trimmed by 4 bases and the J gene end by 5 bases; junction bases not matched to a gene: 5. CDR1 is MGHRA and CDR2 is YSYEKL in the germline V gene. This CDR3 spans 16 amino acids. The CDR3: CASSLLAGGGTGELFF. As DNA, the CDR3 is TGCGCCAGCAGCCTACTAGCGGGAGGTGGGACCGGGGAGCTGTTTTTT.

The J gene is TRBJ1-5, the V gene TRBV27, with a tentative D call TRBD1 (5 bases). Germline V gene data show CDR1 as MNHEY and CDR2 as SMNVEV (reference sequence). There are 18 residues in the CDR3. Trimming removed 0 bases at V and 1 base at J, with 16 bases between. CDR3 DNA sequence: TGTGCCAGCAGTTTATCCCAGGAGGGGCTAGGGAGCAATCAGCCCCAGCATTTT. Residues: CASSLSQEGLGSNQPQHF.

The rearrangement joins TRBV9 to TRBJ2-2, with TRBD2 matching 14 bases. The germline gives CDR1 SGDLS, CDR2 YYNGEE. The CDR3 consists of 18 residues. Germline trimming cut 2 bases from V and 6 bases from J; bases unmatched to any gene: 9. CDR3 DNA sequence: TGTGCCAGCAGCGTTTCTAGGACTAGCGGGAGGTCGCCCGGGGAGCTGTTTTTT. This gives the protein CASSVSRTSGRSPGELFF.